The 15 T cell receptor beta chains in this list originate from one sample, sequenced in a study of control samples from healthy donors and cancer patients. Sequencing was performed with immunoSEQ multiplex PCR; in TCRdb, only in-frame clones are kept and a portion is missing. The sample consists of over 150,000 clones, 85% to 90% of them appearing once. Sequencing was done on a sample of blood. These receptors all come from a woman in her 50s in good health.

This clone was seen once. This chain's CDR3 is CASSLGWDQPQHF. DNA of the CDR3: TGTGCCAGCAGCTTGGGTTGGGATCAGCCCCAGCATTTT. The chain joins TRBV5-6 to TRBJ1-5; the D is unclear. The CDR3 loop spans 13 amino acids. With 0 bases removed from V and 5 bases from J, the gap between germline ends came to 6 bases. Per germline, CDR1 SGHDT and CDR2 YYEEEE.

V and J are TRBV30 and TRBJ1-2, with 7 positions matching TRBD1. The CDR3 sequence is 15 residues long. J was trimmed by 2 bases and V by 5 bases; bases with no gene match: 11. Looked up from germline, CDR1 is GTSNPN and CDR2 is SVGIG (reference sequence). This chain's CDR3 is CAWEAFRGQNYGYTF. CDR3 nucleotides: TGTGCCTGGGAAGCTTTCAGGGGACAGAACTATGGCTACACCTTC.

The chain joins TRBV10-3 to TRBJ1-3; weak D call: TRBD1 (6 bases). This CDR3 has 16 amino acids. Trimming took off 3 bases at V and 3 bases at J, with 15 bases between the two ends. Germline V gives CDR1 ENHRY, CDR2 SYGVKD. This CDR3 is CAISDMGAADGNTIYF. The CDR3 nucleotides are TGTGCCATCAGTGATATGGGGGCAGCAGATGGAAACACCATATATTTT.

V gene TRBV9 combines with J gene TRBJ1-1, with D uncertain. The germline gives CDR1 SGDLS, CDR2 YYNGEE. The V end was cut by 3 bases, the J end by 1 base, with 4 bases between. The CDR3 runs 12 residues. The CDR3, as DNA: TGTGCCAGCAGCGCCCCGAACACTGAAGCTTTCTTT. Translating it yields CASSAPNTEAFF.

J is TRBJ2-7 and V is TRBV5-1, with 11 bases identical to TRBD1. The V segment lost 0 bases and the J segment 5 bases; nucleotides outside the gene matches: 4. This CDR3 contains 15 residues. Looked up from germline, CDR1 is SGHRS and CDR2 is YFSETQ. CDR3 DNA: TGCGCCAGCAGCTTGGAGGGACAGGGGGTCCACGAGCAGTACTTC. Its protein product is CASSLEGQGVHEQYF.

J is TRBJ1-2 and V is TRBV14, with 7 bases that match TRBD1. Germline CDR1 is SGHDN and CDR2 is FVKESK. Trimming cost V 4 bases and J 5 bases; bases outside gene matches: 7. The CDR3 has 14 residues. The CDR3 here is CASSRGGGRYGYTF. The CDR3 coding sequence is TGTGCCAGCAGCCGAGGGGGCGGAAGGTATGGCTACACCTTC.

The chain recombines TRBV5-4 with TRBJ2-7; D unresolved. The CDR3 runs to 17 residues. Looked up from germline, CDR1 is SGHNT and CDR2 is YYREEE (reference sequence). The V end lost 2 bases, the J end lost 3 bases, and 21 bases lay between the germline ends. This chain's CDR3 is CASSLPGLHKEDYEQYF. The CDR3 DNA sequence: TGTGCCAGCAGCTTACCGGGCCTACACAAAGAAGACTACGAGCAGTACTTC.

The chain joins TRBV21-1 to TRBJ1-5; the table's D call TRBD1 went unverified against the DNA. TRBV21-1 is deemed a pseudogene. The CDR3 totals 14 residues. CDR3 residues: CASSKTEYNQPQHF. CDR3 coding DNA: TGTGCCAGCAGCAAGACAGAGTACAATCAGCCCCAGCATTTT.

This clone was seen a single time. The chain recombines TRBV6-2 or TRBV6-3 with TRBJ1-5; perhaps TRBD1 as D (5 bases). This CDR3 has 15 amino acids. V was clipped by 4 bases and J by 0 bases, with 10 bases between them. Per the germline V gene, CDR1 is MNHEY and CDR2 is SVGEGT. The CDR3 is CASSSGRGSNQPQHF. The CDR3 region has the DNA TGTGCCAGCAGTTCGGGACGAGGTAGCAATCAGCCCCAGCATTTT.

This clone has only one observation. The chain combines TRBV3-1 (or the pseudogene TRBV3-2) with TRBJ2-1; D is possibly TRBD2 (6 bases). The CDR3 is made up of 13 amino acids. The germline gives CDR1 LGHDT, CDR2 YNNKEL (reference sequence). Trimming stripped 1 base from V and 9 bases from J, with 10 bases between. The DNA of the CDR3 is TGTGCCAGCAGCCAAGCGGCGGGAAGTGAGCAGTTCTTC. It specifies CASSQAAGSEQFF.

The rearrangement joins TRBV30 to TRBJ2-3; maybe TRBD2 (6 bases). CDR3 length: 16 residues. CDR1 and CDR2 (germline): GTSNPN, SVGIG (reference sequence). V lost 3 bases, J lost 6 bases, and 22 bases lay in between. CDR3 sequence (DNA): TGTGCCTGGAGGTCGCCGCGAGGAGGGCCAGGGGATACGCAGTATTTT. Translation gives CAWRSPRGGPGDTQYF. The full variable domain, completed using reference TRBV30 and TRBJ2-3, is SQTIHQWPATLVQPVGSPLSLECTVEGTSNPNLYWYRQAAGRGLQLLFYSVGIGQISSEVPQNLSASRPQDRQFILSSKKLLLSDSGFYLCAWRSPRGGPGDTQYFGPGTRLTVL.

CDR3 protein: CASQGVMGDTEAFF. Here the CDR3 DNA reads TGTGCCAGCCAGGGGGTGATGGGGGACACTGAAGCTTTCTTT. The chain employs TRBV18 and TRBJ1-1, with TRBD1 matching 7 bases. Germline values: CDR1 KGHSH, CDR2 LQKENI. The CDR3 is 14 amino acids. The V and J ends lost 8 bases and 3 bases, in that order; junction bases with no gene match: 9.

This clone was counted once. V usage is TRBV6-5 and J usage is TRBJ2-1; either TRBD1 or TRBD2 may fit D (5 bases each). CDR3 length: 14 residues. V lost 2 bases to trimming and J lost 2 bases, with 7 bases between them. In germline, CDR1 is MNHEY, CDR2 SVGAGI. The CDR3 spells CASSYPGPYNEQFF. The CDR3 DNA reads TGTGCCAGCAGTTACCCGGGACCCTACAATGAGCAGTTCTTC.

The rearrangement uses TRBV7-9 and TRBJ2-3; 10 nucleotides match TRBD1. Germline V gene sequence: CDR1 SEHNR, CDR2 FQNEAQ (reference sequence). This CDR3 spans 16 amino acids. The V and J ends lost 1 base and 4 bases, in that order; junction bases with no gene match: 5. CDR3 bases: TGTGCCAGCAGCTTAGGGGACAGGGGTGGCCCAGATACGCAGTATTTT. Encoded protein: CASSLGDRGGPDTQYF. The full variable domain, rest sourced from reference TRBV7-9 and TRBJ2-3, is DTGVSQNPRHKITKRGQNVTFRCDPISEHNRLYWYRQTLGQGPEFLTYFQNEAQLEKSRLLSDRFSAERPKGSFSTLEIQRTEQGDSAMYLCASSLGDRGGPDTQYFGPGTRLTVL.

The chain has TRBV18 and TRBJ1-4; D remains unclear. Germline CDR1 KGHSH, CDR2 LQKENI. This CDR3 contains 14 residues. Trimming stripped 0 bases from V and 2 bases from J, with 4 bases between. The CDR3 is CASSPPQTNEKLFF. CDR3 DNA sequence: TGTGCCAGCTCACCACCTCAGACTAATGAAAAACTGTTTTTT.